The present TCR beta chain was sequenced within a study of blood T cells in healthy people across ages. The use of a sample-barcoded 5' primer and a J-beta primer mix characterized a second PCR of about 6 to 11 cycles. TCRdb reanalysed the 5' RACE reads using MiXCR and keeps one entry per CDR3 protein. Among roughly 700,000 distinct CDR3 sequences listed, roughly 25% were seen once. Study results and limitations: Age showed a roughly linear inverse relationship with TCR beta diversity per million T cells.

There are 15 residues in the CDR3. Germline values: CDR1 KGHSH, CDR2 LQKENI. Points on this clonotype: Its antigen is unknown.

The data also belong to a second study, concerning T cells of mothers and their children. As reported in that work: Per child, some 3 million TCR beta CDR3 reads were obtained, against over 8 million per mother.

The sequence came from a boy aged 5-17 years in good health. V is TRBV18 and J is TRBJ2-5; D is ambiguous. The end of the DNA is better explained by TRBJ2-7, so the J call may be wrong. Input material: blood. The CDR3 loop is CASSPGKDLTYEQYF. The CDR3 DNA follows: TGTGCCAGCTCACCAGGGAAGGATCTCACCTACGAGCAGTACTTC.